Presented here are 21 T cell receptor beta chains from one specimen sequenced in a study of cytomegalovirus exposure and HLA in healthy donors. A multiplex PCR was run with 60 Vbeta primers and 13 Jbeta primers. The method was immunoSEQ multiplex PCR; TCRdb's version includes in-frame clones alone and lacks a portion of them. In the table there are 90,000 to 130,000 clones, roughly three quarters of which are singletons. The material sequenced was PBMCs. The receptors derive from a man aged 30-40 years in good health and CMV-seropositive.

This chain connects TRBV12-2 to TRBJ1-2; TRBD1, the table's D call, lacks a check against the DNA. TRBV12-2 is assigned pseudogene status. This CDR3 region has 21 residues. The CDR3: CASRLVCYKGATDEPNYGYTF. The DNA of the CDR3 is TGTGCAAGTCGCTTAGTTTGTTATAAAGGGGCGACAGATGAACCTAACTATGGCTACACCTTC.

V gene TRBV5-5 combines with J gene TRBJ2-5, with 8 bases matching TRBD2. Germline V CDR1 and CDR2: SGHKS, YYEKEE (reference sequence). After removal of 4 bases from V and 6 bases from J, the junction contained 17 bases not matched to a gene. The CDR3 totals 17 residues. The CDR3 loop reads CASSPTGTRGSVKTQYF. Here the CDR3 DNA reads TGTGCCAGCAGCCCTACCGGGACTAGGGGTTCAGTGAAGACCCAGTACTTC.

The V gene is TRBV30, the J gene TRBJ1-2; perhaps TRBD1 as D (5 bases). Looked up from germline, CDR1 is GTSNPN and CDR2 is SVGIG (reference sequence). The CDR3 loop spans 12 amino acids. Trimming took 3 bases from V and 8 from J, leaving 13 bases between them. The CDR3 DNA reads TGTGCCTGGAGCCGGGACGGAGGGGGCTACACCTTC. Amino acid sequence: CAWSRDGGGYTF.

This chain links TRBV25-1 with TRBJ2-2, with 9 bases lining up with TRBD1. J was trimmed by 5 bases and V by 2 bases; bases with no gene match: 3. The CDR3 contains 15 residues. Germline CDR1 reads MGHDK; CDR2 reads SYGVNS. This CDR3 is CASSEGTGYTGELFF. DNA for the CDR3: TGTGCCAGCAGTGAAGGGACAGGGTATACCGGGGAGCTGTTTTTT.

Written as DNA, the CDR3 is TGTGCCAGCAGCCTCCGGGACAGGGGTTTGGGCACTGAAGCTTTCTTT. Amino acid sequence: CASSLRDRGLGTEAFF. The chain has TRBV5-4 and TRBJ1-1; the match to TRBD1 covers 10 bases. CDR3 size: 16 residues. Trimming cost V 4 bases and J 4 bases; bases outside gene matches: 10. Per germline, CDR1 SGHNT and CDR2 YYREEE (reference sequence).

V usage is TRBV15 and J usage is TRBJ1-4; D is ambiguous. The CDR3 loop spans 15 amino acids. V was clipped by 3 bases and J by 2 bases, with 10 bases between them. Germline loops: CDR1 LNHNV, CDR2 YYDKDF (reference sequence). The CDR3 nucleotides read TGTGCCACCAGCAGCAACCCCGGGACTAATGAAAAACTGTTTTTT. It encodes CATSSNPGTNEKLFF.

The chain uses TRBV2 and TRBJ2-1; D unresolved. Germline CDR1 and CDR2: SNHLY and FYNNEI. The CDR3 totals 15 residues. V dropped 6 bases and J dropped 0 bases, with 12 bases sitting between them. In DNA form, the CDR3 reads TGTGCCAGCAGAGCCAGGTTGAGCTCCTACAATGAGCAGTTCTTC. As protein: CASRARLSSYNEQFF. The full variable domain, in which reference TRBV2 and TRBJ2-1 provide the parts outside the CDR3, is EPEVTQTPSHQVTQMGQEVILRCVPISNHLYFYWYRQILGQKVEFLVSFYNNEISEKSEIFDDQFSVERPDGSNFTLKIRSTKLEDSAMYFCASRARLSSYNEQFFGPGTRLTVL.

J is TRBJ2-1 and V is TRBV5-6, with TRBD2 identical over 10 bases. V lost 3 bases and J lost 8; bases outside the gene matches: 8. Germline lookup yields CDR1 SGHDT and CDR2 YYEEEE. This CDR3 has 15 residues. Here the CDR3 reads CASSSPRTSGDEQFF. DNA for the CDR3: TGTGCCAGCAGCTCGCCCAGAACTAGCGGGGATGAGCAGTTCTTC.

The CDR3 DNA follows: TGCGCCAGCAGCCAAGACTCTAGCGGGGTCCGCTCCTTTTCCTACGAGCAGTACTTC. Translation gives CASSQDSSGVRSFSYEQYF. J is TRBJ2-7 and V is TRBV4-1, with TRBD2 matching 9 bases. Trimming at V came to 0 bases and at J to 1 base, leaving 13 bases not matched to a gene. CDR3 length: 19 amino acids. CDR1 is MGHRA, CDR2 YSYEKL, per germline.

The chain uses TRBV7-8 and TRBJ1-4; D possibly corresponds to TRBD1 (5 bases). Trimming shortened V by 5 bases and J by 0 bases, and 10 bases separated the two germline ends. The CDR3 runs 15 residues. The germline V gene has CDR1 SGHVS and CDR2 FQNEAQ. The CDR3 here is CASSPRGATNEKLFF. The CDR3 nucleotides read TGTGCCAGCAGCCCACGGGGGGCAACTAATGAAAAACTGTTTTTT.

The V and J genes are TRBV2 and TRBJ2-1; the D gene is possibly TRBD1 (6 bases). The CDR3 consists of 14 residues. Trimming took 8 bases from V and 4 from J, leaving 15 bases between them. Germline loops: CDR1 SNHLY, CDR2 FYNNEI. The CDR3 bases are TGTGCCAGCGGACTCAACCAGGGGTACAATGAGCAGTTCTTC. This encodes CASGLNQGYNEQFF.

The table lists this clone with a count of one. The chain has TRBV10-1 and TRBJ1-2; 8 bases are a match to TRBD1. The germline V gene has CDR1 WNHNN and CDR2 SYGVQD (reference sequence). Trimming removed 3 bases from V and 6 bases from J; junction bases left unmatched: 9. This CDR3 spans 15 amino acids. The CDR3 DNA follows: TGCGCCAGCAGTGAAGTGGCAGGGGGCGAAGATGGCTACACCTTC. Protein product: CASSEVAGGEDGYTF.

CDR3 region: CASSDIRRGGGNTIYF. The CDR3 DNA follows: TGCGCCAGCAGTGATATCCGCCGGGGAGGAGGAAACACCATATATTTT. V and J are TRBV10-2 and TRBJ1-3; D not certain. Germline loops: CDR1 WSHSY, CDR2 SAAADI. CDR3 length: 16 residues. V was pared by 3 bases and J by 4 bases, with 16 bases between.

V is TRBV4-1 and J is TRBJ1-1; no clear D gene. The V gene's germline CDR1 is MGHRA and CDR2 YSYEKL. CDR3 length equals 13 residues. Deletions cut 0 bases from V and 9 bases from J, with 11 bases between. This chain's CDR3 is CASSQELNYKAFF. Written as DNA, the CDR3 is TGCGCCAGCAGCCAAGAATTAAACTACAAAGCTTTCTTT.

This rearrangement joins TRBV7-8 to TRBJ2-3; tentatively, D is TRBD2 (6 bases). V shed 0 bases and J shed 3 bases, with 13 bases lying between them. Germline lookup yields CDR1 SGHVS and CDR2 FQNEAQ. The length of the CDR3 is 16 residues. DNA for the CDR3: TGTGCCAGCAGCTTAGCGCGGGCGCGGGGAACAGATACGCAGTATTTT. Translating gives CASSLARARGTDTQYF.

A single count supports this clone. This chain links TRBV6-1 with TRBJ1-2; no definite D call. This CDR3 contains 13 residues. Germline V CDR1 and CDR2: MNHNS, SASEGT. The germline V and J ends were trimmed by 1 base and 10 bases, with 13 bases remaining between them. CDR3 residues: CASSEGQFPLYTF. For the CDR3, the DNA is TGTGCCAGCAGTGAAGGACAATTCCCCCTCTACACCTTC.

This clone occurred once. The V and J genes are TRBV7-9 and TRBJ2-3, with D perhaps matching TRBD2 (6 bases). CDR1 and CDR2 from the germline V gene are SEHNR and FQNEAQ (reference sequence). The CDR3 has 15 amino acids. Between the trimmed V and J ends, which lost 4 bases and 5 bases, there was a span of 16 bases. The CDR3 DNA is TGTGCCAGCAGCTCGAGGGAGGTACCAATAGATACGCAGTATTTT. Protein: CASSSREVPIDTQYF. Complete variable domain (other parts from reference TRBV7-9 and TRBJ2-3): DTGVSQNPRHKITKRGQNVTFRCDPISEHNRLYWYRQTLGQGPEFLTYFQNEAQLEKSRLLSDRFSAERPKGSFSTLEIQRTEQGDSAMYLCASSSREVPIDTQYFGPGTRLTVL.

This clone was observed a single time. The chain is built from TRBV25-1 and TRBJ1-1; 9 nucleotides align to TRBD1. The V and J ends lost 4 bases and 1 base, in that order; junction bases with no gene match: 13. Germline values: CDR1 MGHDK, CDR2 SYGVNS. The CDR3 is 18 amino acids. The CDR3 protein is CASSGGPGQGTGNTEAFF. The CDR3 DNA follows: TGTGCCAGCAGTGGGGGACCGGGACAGGGTACGGGGAACACTGAAGCTTTCTTT.

This clone has more than one count but fewer than ten. The rearrangement joins TRBV7-2 to TRBJ2-7; 9 bases align to TRBD2. CDR3 length: 13 residues. V lost 5 bases, J lost 5 bases, and 4 bases stayed unmatched. The germline V gene has CDR1 SGHTA and CDR2 FQGNSA. The CDR3 region is CASSTLAGNEQYF. The CDR3, as DNA: TGTGCCAGCAGCACACTAGCGGGTAACGAGCAGTACTTC.

This sequence joins TRBV7-8 and TRBJ2-7, with D possibly being TRBD2 (5 bases). V dropped 3 bases and J dropped 2 bases, with 20 bases sitting between them. Germline-derived CDR1 and CDR2 are SGHVS and FQNEAQ. The CDR3 is made up of 17 amino acids. CDR3 nucleotide sequence: TGTGCCAGCAGCTTTTACTCCGGCCGGACTCGAGCCTACGAGCAGTACTTC. Its translation is CASSFYSGRTRAYEQYF.

V usage is TRBV7-8 and J usage is TRBJ2-5; perhaps TRBD2 as D (6 bases). CDR3 size: 15 residues. Looked up from germline, CDR1 is SGHVS and CDR2 is FQNEAQ. V was cut by 5 bases and J by 0 bases, with 13 bases left in between. The CDR3 DNA follows: TGTGCCAGCAGCCCCAATGGCGGGAACCAAGAGACCCAGTACTTC. Residues: CASSPNGGNQETQYF.